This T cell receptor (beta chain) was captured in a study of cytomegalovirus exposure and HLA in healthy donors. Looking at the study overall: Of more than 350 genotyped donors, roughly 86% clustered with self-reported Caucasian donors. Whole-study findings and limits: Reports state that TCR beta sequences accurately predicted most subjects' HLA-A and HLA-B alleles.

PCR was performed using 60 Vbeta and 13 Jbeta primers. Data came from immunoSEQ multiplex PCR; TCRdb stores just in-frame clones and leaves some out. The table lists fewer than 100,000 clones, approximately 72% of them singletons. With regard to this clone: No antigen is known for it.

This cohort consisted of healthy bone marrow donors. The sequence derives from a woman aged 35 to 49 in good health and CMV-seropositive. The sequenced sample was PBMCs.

The CDR3 loop is CASKGLAGVAQYF. CDR3 sequence (DNA): TGTGCCAGCAAAGGACTAGCGGGAGTAGCGCAGTACTTC. This chain links TRBV2 with TRBJ2-7; TRBD2 matches at 13 bases. From germline, CDR1 is SNHLY and CDR2 FYNNEI. V trimming: 7 bases; J trimming: 9 bases; junction bases outside the gene matches: 6. The CDR3 is made up of 13 amino acids.